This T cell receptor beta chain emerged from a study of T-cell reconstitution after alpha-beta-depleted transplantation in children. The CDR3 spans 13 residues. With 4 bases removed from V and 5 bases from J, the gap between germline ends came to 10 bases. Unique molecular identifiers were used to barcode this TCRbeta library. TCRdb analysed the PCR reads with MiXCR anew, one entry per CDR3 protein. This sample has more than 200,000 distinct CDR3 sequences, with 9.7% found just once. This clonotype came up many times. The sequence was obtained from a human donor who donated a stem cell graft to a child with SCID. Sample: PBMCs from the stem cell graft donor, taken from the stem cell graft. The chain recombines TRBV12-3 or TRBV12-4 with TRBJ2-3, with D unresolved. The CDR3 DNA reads TGTGCCAGCAGTTCTCTAGGTGGAGATACGCAGTATTTT. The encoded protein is CASSSLGGDTQYF.